Presented here are 13 T cell receptor beta chains from one specimen sequenced in a study of blood T cell repertoires in COVID-19. Measured with immunoSEQ multiplex PCR; TCRdb has only the in-frame clones, and not every one. The sample yields 200,000 or so clones, about 85% seen once. Sequenced input: peripheral blood. These receptors originate from a human donor in a cohort sampled during active COVID-19.

V and J are TRBV15 and TRBJ1-3; D remains unclear. V lost 3 bases and J 0 bases, leaving 9 bases between the germline ends. The CDR3 sequence is 15 residues long. Germline V gene sequence: CDR1 LNHNV, CDR2 YYDKDF (reference sequence). CDR3 bases: TGTGCCACCAGCAGCGACAATTTCTCTGGAAACACCATATATTTT. It is translated as CATSSDNFSGNTIYF.

The chain recombines TRBV7-9 with TRBJ2-2; weak D call: TRBD2 (6 bases). Germline lookup yields CDR1 SEHNR and CDR2 FQNEAQ (reference sequence). The CDR3 runs to 15 residues. V dropped 0 bases and J dropped 5 bases, with 10 bases sitting between them. CDR3 loop: CASSLAGGTTGELFF. CDR3 sequence (DNA): TGTGCCAGCAGCTTAGCGGGCGGGACTACCGGGGAGCTGTTTTTT.

The chain couples TRBV28 to TRBJ2-2; the match to TRBD1 covers 8 bases. V trimming: 2 bases; J trimming: 5 bases; junction bases outside the gene matches: 4. This CDR3 spans 15 amino acids. Germline V gene sequence: CDR1 MDHEN, CDR2 SYDVKM. The CDR3 coding sequence is TGTGCCAGCAGTTTAGCAGGGGGCGAGACCGGGGAGCTGTTTTTT. Encoded protein: CASSLAGGETGELFF.

The chain carries TRBV4-1 and TRBJ2-1; a possible D gene is TRBD1 (6 bases). The V end was cut by 0 bases, the J end by 5 bases, with 11 bases between. CDR1 and CDR2 (germline): MGHRA, YSYEKL. This CDR3 is built from 15 residues. The CDR3 DNA reads TGCGCCAGCAGCCAAGAATTGGACAGTAACAATGAGCAGTTCTTC. This gives the protein CASSQELDSNNEQFF.

The rearrangement links TRBV5-1 to TRBJ2-2, with 8 bases aligning to TRBD1. Per germline, CDR1 SGHRS and CDR2 YFSETQ. Germline trimming cut 3 bases from V and 4 bases from J; bases unmatched to any gene: 5. The CDR3 loop spans 15 amino acids. In nucleotides, the CDR3 is TGCGCCAGCAGCTGGGGACAGGAGGCCACCGGGGAGCTGTTTTTT. Amino acid sequence: CASSWGQEATGELFF.

The chain links TRBV27 to TRBJ2-3; possible D gene TRBD2, 6 bases. This CDR3 spans 13 amino acids. The germline gives CDR1 MNHEY, CDR2 SMNVEV (reference sequence). Between the trimmed V and J ends, which lost 5 bases and 6 bases, there was a span of 12 bases. CDR3 bases: TGTGCCAGCAGTCTAGGGACTTACGATACGCAGTATTTT. It translates to CASSLGTYDTQYF.

CDR3 nucleotide sequence: TGTGCCAGCAGCCAAGATGGACAGGGAAGACAGCCCCAGCATTTT. Translating it yields CASSQDGQGRQPQHF. V is TRBV3-1 (or the pseudogene TRBV3-2) and J is TRBJ1-5; 8 bases match TRBD1. This CDR3 has 15 amino acids. After removal of 0 bases from V and 7 bases from J, the junction contained 5 bases not matched to a gene. Looked up from germline, CDR1 is LGHDT and CDR2 is YNNKEL (reference sequence).

As DNA, the CDR3 is TGCGCCAGCAGCCTCGGGACAGGTGCACCCTACGAGCAGTACTTC. It encodes CASSLGTGAPYEQYF. This chain connects TRBV4-1 to TRBJ2-7; 8 bases are a match to TRBD1. The V gene end was trimmed by 4 bases and the J gene end by 2 bases; junction bases not matched to a gene: 7. Germline CDR1 MGHRA, CDR2 YSYEKL. The CDR3 is 15 residues long.

The rearrangement uses TRBV5-1 and TRBJ1-5, with 8 bases fitting TRBD1. Losses at the gene ends were 4 bases for V and 7 bases for J; bases not matched to a gene: 10. Germline V gene data show CDR1 as SGHRS and CDR2 as YFSETQ. The CDR3 has 15 residues. CDR3 DNA: TGCGCCAGCAGCCAGACAGGGGAAGTGGCCCAGCCCCAGCATTTT. Translated: CASSQTGEVAQPQHF.

The chain joins TRBV24-1 to TRBJ1-1; 9 bases align to TRBD1. The CDR3 extends over 15 amino acids. Germline values: CDR1 KGHDR, CDR2 SFDVKD. V shed 3 bases and J 4 bases; nucleotides not matched to a gene: 5. The CDR3 DNA sequence: TGTGCCACCAGTGATCGACAGGGGGATCTCACTGAAGCTTTCTTT. This sequence encodes CATSDRQGDLTEAFF.

The chain is built from TRBV2 and TRBJ2-5; 7 bases line up with TRBD1. Trimming removed 11 bases from V and 7 bases from J; junction bases left unmatched: 13. Per germline, CDR1 SNHLY and CDR2 FYNNEI. This CDR3 has 13 amino acids. The CDR3 loop reads CASGQSQDGTQYF. The DNA for the CDR3 is TGTGCCTCGGGACAGTCCCAAGATGGGACCCAGTACTTC.

The gene calls are TRBV13 and TRBJ2-3; D might be TRBD2 (5 bases). V lost 4 bases and J 1 base, leaving 6 bases between the germline ends. The CDR3 has 13 amino acids. The germline CDR1 and CDR2 sequences are PRHDT and FYEKMQ (reference sequence). CDR3 nucleotides: TGTGCCAGCAGCTCACTAGGCACAGATACGCAGTATTTT. It translates to CASSSLGTDTQYF.

This clone has a handful of counts. This chain links TRBV10-3 with TRBJ1-1; D may be TRBD1 (6 bases). The germline V gene encodes CDR1 ENHRY and CDR2 SYGVKD. V lost 7 bases to trimming and J lost 5 bases, with 14 bases between them. CDR3 size: 13 residues. CDR3 loop: CAITTDSGTEAFF. In nucleotides, the CDR3 is TGTGCCATCACCACGGACAGTGGAACTGAAGCTTTCTTT.